What follows are 32 T cell receptor beta chains derived from one specimen sequenced in a study of T cells in Graves' hyperthyroidism and ophthalmopathy. Amplification targeted TCR beta CDR3 regions from RNA transcripts. When the TCR CDR3 underwent first-round RT-PCR, the HTBI primer set was used. TCRdb fed the multiplex PCR reads into MiXCR, producing one record per CDR3 protein. The repertoire includes roughly 500,000 distinct CDR3 sequences, about 45% of them detected once, and about two fifths sits in the top ten. The sequenced material came from peripheral blood or thyroid tissue (not recorded which). These receptors came from an adult woman with Graves' disease, either hyperthyroidism or ophthalmopathy (not recorded which).

The chain joins TRBV20-1 to TRBJ1-2; D is possibly TRBD1 (6 bases). The germline gives CDR1 DFQATT, CDR2 SNEGSKA (reference sequence). Trimming removed 6 bases from V and 6 bases from J, with 20 bases in between. CDR3 length: 14 residues. The CDR3 DNA reads as TGCAGTGCCGGGGACACTTCCGGGAACGATGGCTACACCTTC. Its translation is CSAGDTSGNDGYTF.

The chain employs TRBV7-9 and TRBJ2-7; D ambiguous. Germline values: CDR1 SEHNR, CDR2 FQNEAQ (reference sequence). CDR3 size: 17 residues. V dropped 7 bases and J dropped 6 bases, with 28 bases sitting between them. The CDR3 protein is CASTPKSVPIQIPEQYF. In DNA, the CDR3 is TGTGCCAGCACCCCGAAGAGTGTCCCGATCCAGATCCCCGAGCAGTACTTC. The full variable domain, rest sourced from reference TRBV7-9 and TRBJ2-7, is DTGVSQNPRHKITKRGQNVTFRCDPISEHNRLYWYRQTLGQGPEFLTYFQNEAQLEKSRLLSDRFSAERPKGSFSTLEIQRTEQGDSAMYLCASTPKSVPIQIPEQYFGPGTRLTVT.

This clonotype was counted at least ten times. The chain uses TRBV11-2 and TRBJ1-1, with TRBD1 identical over 9 bases. The CDR3 length is 13 residues. Germline CDR1 SGHAT, CDR2 FQNNGV. V was clipped by 6 bases and J by 4 bases; unmatched bases: 3. CDR3 DNA: TGTGCCAGCAGAAGGGACAGGGTCACTGAAGCTTTCTTT. Translated: CASRRDRVTEAFF.

The chain uses TRBV7-9 and TRBJ2-7; TRBD1 matches 11 bases. This CDR3 has 14 amino acids. V lost 5 bases, J lost 8 bases, and 8 bases stayed unmatched. Germline CDR1 and CDR2: SEHNR and FQNEAQ (reference sequence). CDR3 amino acids: CASSTRTGGSQQYF. Here the CDR3 DNA reads TGTGCCAGCAGCACACGGACAGGGGGCTCGCAGCAGTACTTC.

This clonotype was picked up many times. V is TRBV12-3 or TRBV12-4 and J is TRBJ1-2; D perhaps matches TRBD1 (5 bases). This CDR3 has 11 amino acids. V was pared by 8 bases and J by 6 bases, with 10 bases between. CDR3 protein: CASGRGDGYTF. The DNA for the CDR3 is TGTGCCAGCGGTCGGGGGGATGGCTACACCTTC.

The genes are TRBV7-2 and TRBJ2-7; no reliable D call. Germline values: CDR1 SGHTA, CDR2 FQGNSA. The CDR3 loop spans 16 amino acids. The germline V and J ends were trimmed by 1 base and 2 bases, with 15 bases remaining between them. The CDR3 coding sequence is TGTGCCAGCAGCTTAGTGGGCGGAGAGTCACCCTACGAGCAGTACTTC. It yields the protein CASSLVGGESPYEQYF.

The J gene is TRBJ1-1, the V gene TRBV10-3; 9 positions match TRBD1. The V segment lost 10 bases and the J segment 2 bases; nucleotides outside the gene matches: 14. The length of the CDR3 is 16 residues. Germline CDR1 ENHRY, CDR2 SYGVKD. In DNA form, the CDR3 reads TGTGCCACTCAACCGGGACAGGGCTGTTTCAACACTGAAGCTTTCTTT. Translated: CATQPGQGCFNTEAFF.

CDR3 sequence: CASSSGREGKQPQYF. CDR3 nucleotide sequence: TGTGCCAGCAGCTCGGGGCGGGAGGGTAAGCAGCCCCAGTACTTC. J is TRBJ2-5 and V is TRBV7-4; 9 nucleotides line up with TRBD2. CDR1 and CDR2 (germline): SGHVT, SQSDAQ. The CDR3 consists of 15 residues. The V segment lost 4 bases and the J segment 9 bases; nucleotides outside the gene matches: 12.

Concerning this clonotype: One end of the junction does not line up with germline, which may come from a read error. This chain links TRBV7-8 with TRBJ2-5; D is ambiguous. The CDR3 is 12 amino acids. Germline assignment: CDR1 SGHVS and CDR2 FQNEAQ. The CDR3: CARSLGQETQYF. The CDR3, as DNA: TGTGCCCGCAGCTTAGGCCAAGAGACCCAGTACTTC.

This chain uses TRBV5-4 with TRBJ2-7; D possibly matches TRBD1 or TRBD2 (5 bases each). CDR1 SGHNT and CDR2 YYREEE come from the germline V gene (reference sequence). This CDR3 region has 13 residues. Trimming cost V 3 bases and J 9 bases, with 16 bases left between them. The CDR3 protein is CASSSGTASGQYF. The CDR3, as DNA: TGTGCCAGCAGCTCCGGGACGGCATCAGGGCAGTACTTC.

This clonotype was recorded at least ten times. The chain links TRBV7-9 to TRBJ2-5; 9 bases map to TRBD1. V was pared by 5 bases and J by 4 bases, with 5 bases of the junction left unmatched. Per the germline V gene, CDR1 is SEHNR and CDR2 is FQNEAQ (reference sequence). The CDR3 is 14 amino acids. DNA of the CDR3: TGTGCCAGCAGCGCGGGACAGGGAGGAGAGACCCAGTACTTC. This sequence encodes CASSAGQGGETQYF.

This clonotype is labeled medium-sized. The gene calls are TRBV6-6 and TRBJ1-6; D is uncertain. Germline CDR1 MNHNY, CDR2 SVGAGI (reference sequence). The ends were cut back, 5 bases at V and 14 bases at J, with 16 bases in the middle. This CDR3 has 13 amino acids. CDR3 coding DNA: TGTGCCAGCAGTCCCGAGACCTGGAGATCCCTCCACTTT. Translating gives CASSPETWRSLHF.

V is TRBV6-6 and J is TRBJ1-1; D is unclear. Trimming pared 2 bases from V and 4 bases from J, leaving 14 bases between. The CDR3 covers 15 residues. CDR1 and CDR2 from the germline V gene are MNHNY and SVGAGI (reference sequence). CDR3 bases: TGTGCCAGCAGTTACGCGACGCGGGTATCCACTGAAGCTTTCTTT. Residues: CASSYATRVSTEAFF.

This clonotype was seen many times. This sequence joins TRBV20-1 and TRBJ1-2; 7 bases agree with TRBD1. This CDR3 is 11 amino acids long. V was clipped by 7 bases and J by 4 bases; unmatched bases: 3. The germline V gene has CDR1 DFQATT and CDR2 SNEGSKA (reference sequence). DNA for the CDR3: TGCAGTGTTGGGGACAGCTATGGCTACACCTTC. Protein sequence: CSVGDSYGYTF.

The rearrangement joins TRBV10-3 to TRBJ1-2, with 12 bases that match TRBD1. The V segment lost 11 bases and the J segment 4 bases; nucleotides outside the gene matches: 5. Germline V gene sequence: CDR1 ENHRY, CDR2 SYGVKD. The CDR3 contains 13 residues. The CDR3 here is CAAGTGGSYGYTF. In DNA form, the CDR3 reads TGTGCCGCCGGGACAGGGGGCAGCTATGGCTACACCTTC.

This clonotype occurred a few times. Its ends do not fully match the called genes, so a read error is possible. DNA for the CDR3: TGCGCCAGCAGCCGTCGACTAGCGGGAGATCTCGTCACCGGGGAGCTGTTTTTT. Translation gives CASSRRLAGDLVTGELFF. The V and J genes are TRBV7-2 and TRBJ2-2, with TRBD2 matching over 12 bases. The CDR3 sequence is 18 residues long. Germline-derived CDR1 and CDR2 are SGHTA and FQGNSA.

This clonotype showed up many times. V and J are TRBV7-3 and TRBJ1-6; possibly TRBD1 for D (5 bases). Germline assignment: CDR1 SGHTA and CDR2 FQGTGA. The V end lost 1 base, the J end lost 9 bases, and 16 bases lay between the germline ends. The CDR3 is made up of 16 amino acids. The CDR3 bases are TGTGCCAGCAGCTTAAACTCGCCGGGGGGTGGTTCACCCCTCCACTTT. Translating it yields CASSLNSPGGGSPLHF.

This clonotype was recorded a few times. The gene calls are TRBV27 and TRBJ1-4, with D possibly matching TRBD1 (5 bases). CDR3 length: 13 amino acids. V was pared by 0 bases and J by 7 bases, with 6 bases between. Germline assignment: CDR1 MNHEY and CDR2 SMNVEV (reference sequence). CDR3 loop: CASSLSGLEKLFF. The CDR3 coding sequence is TGTGCCAGCAGTTTATCGGGGCTTGAAAAACTGTTTTTT.

This clonotype appeared a few times. This chain links TRBV7-9 with TRBJ2-7, with D tentatively TRBD1 (5 bases). V lost 5 bases and J lost 6, with 20 bases in between. Germline CDR1 is SEHNR and CDR2 is FQNEAQ (reference sequence). CDR3 length equals 15 residues. The CDR3 DNA reads TGTGCCAGCAGCCCCAGGGCCGAAGGGGCCCTCGAGCAGTACTTC. This sequence encodes CASSPRAEGALEQYF.

The CDR3 region is CASSFVSSGNTIYF. CDR3 coding DNA: TGTGCCAGCAGCTTTGTAAGCTCTGGAAACACCATATATTTT. The chain employs TRBV10-3 and TRBJ1-3; D not resolved. The CDR3 is 14 residues long. V lost 10 bases to trimming and J lost 0 bases, with 13 bases between them. Germline values: CDR1 ENHRY, CDR2 SYGVKD.

Many counts were recorded for this clonotype. The chain joins TRBV27 to TRBJ1-2; D gene uncertain. The CDR3 is 13 residues long. Trimming pared 5 bases from V and 2 bases from J, leaving 9 bases between. Germline CDR1 and CDR2: MNHEY and SMNVEV (reference sequence). The CDR3 loop is CASSKTPNYGYTF. The DNA of the CDR3 is TGTGCCAGCAGTAAGACACCGAACTATGGCTACACCTTC.

The chain combines TRBV29-1 with TRBJ2-7; tentatively, D is TRBD1 (5 bases). The germline V and J ends were trimmed by 3 bases and 2 bases, with 14 bases remaining between them. The CDR3 is made up of 14 amino acids. Germline V gene data show CDR1 as SQVTM and CDR2 as ANQGSEA. In DNA, the CDR3 is TGCAGCGTTGAGGGTAGGGGCAAGACCTACGAGCAGTACTTC. This gives the protein CSVEGRGKTYEQYF.

V usage is TRBV29-1 and J usage is TRBJ2-7; D is ambiguous. Between the trimmed V and J ends, which lost 5 bases and 5 bases, there was a span of 10 bases. Germline V gene lookup returns CDR1 SQVTM and CDR2 ANQGSEA. The CDR3 has 11 amino acids. The CDR3 reads CSVRIWNEQYF. The CDR3 coding sequence is TGCAGCGTTAGGATCTGGAACGAGCAGTACTTC.

This clonotype was seen many times. The chain combines TRBV29-1 with TRBJ2-5, with D tentatively TRBD2 (5 bases). This CDR3 is 13 amino acids long. V was shortened by 4 bases and J by 7 bases, with 16 bases between the two germline ends. Per germline, CDR1 SQVTM and CDR2 ANQGSEA. The CDR3 DNA sequence: TGCAGCGTTGCTCAGGACGGGATTGGGACCCAGTACTTC. It codes for CSVAQDGIGTQYF.

This clonotype has just a few counts. The chain combines TRBV28 with TRBJ1-2, with TRBD1 matching 9 bases. The CDR3 length is 14 residues. V was pared by 5 bases and J by 4 bases, with 5 bases of the junction left unmatched. In germline, CDR1 is MDHEN, CDR2 SYDVKM. The CDR3 loop reads CASSVDRGAYGYTF. CDR3 coding DNA: TGTGCCAGCAGTGTCGACAGGGGGGCCTATGGCTACACCTTC.

The table lists this clonotype with many counts. V usage is TRBV9 and J usage is TRBJ2-3; unclear D gene. In germline, CDR1 is SGDLS, CDR2 YYNGEE. The CDR3 is 14 amino acids. V dropped 0 bases and J dropped 4 bases, with 9 bases sitting between them. DNA for the CDR3: TGTGCCAGCAGCGTAGCAGTTAGCCCAGATACGCAGTATTTT. Residues: CASSVAVSPDTQYF. The full variable domain, rest sourced from reference TRBV9 and TRBJ2-3, is DSGVTQTPKHLITATGQRVTLRCSPRSGDLSVYWYQQSLDQGLQFLIQYYNGEERAKGNILERFSAQQFPDLHSELNLSSLELGDSALYFCASSVAVSPDTQYFGPGTRLTVL.

A word on this clonotype: At one end the junction does not follow the germline gene, possibly because of a read error. The chain couples TRBV11-3 to TRBJ2-5; D could derive from TRBD1 or TRBD2 (5 bases each). The assigned J gene may be wrong: the sequence end matches TRBJ2-7 better. Germline V gene sequence: CDR1 SGHNT, CDR2 YENEEA. The CDR3 has 14 residues. The CDR3: CASSSRTMGREQYF. In DNA form, the CDR3 reads TGCGCCAGCAGCTCCCGGACAATGGGACGCGAGCAGTACTTC.

The chain employs TRBV29-1 and TRBJ2-5; TRBD1 might be the D (5 bases). CDR1 and CDR2 (germline): SQVTM, ANQGSEA. V lost 2 bases, J lost 6 bases, and 10 bases lay in between. The CDR3 is made up of 12 amino acids. The CDR3 is CSVEPGQKTQYF. In DNA, the CDR3 is TGCAGCGTTGAACCAGGGCAGAAGACCCAGTACTTC. The variable domain in full, with the rest retrieved from reference TRBV29-1 and TRBJ2-5, is SAVISQKPSRDICQRGTSLTIQCQVDSQVTMMFWYRQQPGQSLTLIATANQGSEATYESGFVIDKFPISRPNLTFSTLTVSNMSPEDSSIYLCSVEPGQKTQYFGPGTRLLVL.

This clonotype has a count of ten or more. The chain has TRBV5-1 and TRBJ1-1, with a weak D call TRBD1 (5 bases). V lost 4 bases and J 2 bases, leaving 15 bases between the germline ends. CDR3 length: 15 amino acids. Per the germline V gene, CDR1 is SGHRS and CDR2 is YFSETQ. CDR3 protein: CASSQQWTPNTEAFF. CDR3 DNA: TGCGCCAGCAGCCAACAGTGGACACCTAACACTGAAGCTTTCTTT.

The chain has TRBV2 and TRBJ1-3, with 7 bases that match TRBD1. Germline values: CDR1 SNHLY, CDR2 FYNNEI. This CDR3 region has 15 residues. Losses at the gene ends were 10 bases for V and 3 bases for J; bases not matched to a gene: 12. The chain's CDR3 is CANSTSGGIGNTIYF. The CDR3 nucleotides are TGTGCCAACAGCACCTCAGGGGGGATTGGAAACACCATATATTTT.

This clonotype was seen repeatedly, ten times or more. This rearrangement joins TRBV29-1 to TRBJ1-2; D uncertain. CDR1 and CDR2 from the germline V gene are SQVTM and ANQGSEA. The length of the CDR3 is 15 residues. The V end lost 1 base, the J end lost 5 bases, and 17 bases lay between the germline ends. This CDR3 is CSVEASADSLYGYTF. CDR3 nucleotide sequence: TGCAGCGTTGAAGCCTCCGCCGACTCACTTTATGGCTACACCTTC.

This chain uses TRBV10-3 with TRBJ1-4; TRBD1 matches 9 bases. The CDR3 runs to 15 residues. Germline V lookup: CDR1 ENHRY, CDR2 SYGVKD. With 0 bases clipped from V and 8 bases from J, the junction kept 4 bases outside the gene matches. This CDR3 reads CAISESGTGTEKLFF. The CDR3 DNA sequence: TGTGCCATCAGTGAGTCAGGGACAGGGACCGAAAAACTGTTTTTT.